The rows below give T cell receptor beta chains drawn from one sample of a study of CD8+ T cells in alopecia areata. TCRdb's copy holds only in-frame clones and misses some; the assay was immunoSEQ multiplex PCR. The sample holds approximately 210,000 clones, around 60% seen once. Here the sequenced sample was CD4+ T cells sorted from blood, taken around week 47, from a patient treated with tofacitinib. The receptor source for this set is a human donor with alopecia areata. Both conserved end residues are part of each CDR3.

>TRBJ1-5|TRBV6-6|16
CASSYGPSNSNQPQHF
>TRBJ2-6|TRBV6-5|13
CASSVPGANVLTF
>TRBJ2-7|TRBV29-1|12
CSAFDGSYEQYF
>TRBJ2-4|TRBV29-1|13
CSAFAGLGNIQYF
>TRBJ1-1|TRBV5-1|14
CASRQDPVNTEAFF
>TRBJ1-2|TRBV6-5|16
CASSYGGTGANYGYTF
>TRBJ2-5|TRBV7-2|14
CASSLASEVSTQYF
>TRBJ2-5|TRBV5-1|15
CASSGFGGPGETQYF
>TRBJ2-1|TRBV29-1|12
CSVQKAYNEQFF
>TRBJ1-3|TRBV5-1|16
CASSTTGQSSGNTIYF
>TRBJ2-3|TRBV5-1|15
CASSLRGGGGDTQYF
>TRBJ2-3|TRBV29-1|13
CSVAGTITDTQYF
>TRBJ1-2|TRBV4-1|13
CASSQSGLYGYTF
>TRBJ2-7|TRBV19|15
CASRVGHQPSYEQYF
>TRBJ1-1|TRBV30|13
CAWNHRGNTEAFF
>TRBJ2-3|TRBV29-1|12
CSVEVSVDTQYF
>TRBJ2-7|TRBV15|15
CATSREEVASYEQYF
>TRBJ2-1|TRBV11-2|15
CASSPRTSGYNEQFF
>TRBJ2-7|TRBV29-1|12
CSVADRTYEQYF
>TRBJ2-3|TRBV28|16
CASLHIGQGSTDTQYF
>TRBJ2-2|TRBV27|17
CASSFPPGGGGGGELFF
>TRBJ1-1|TRBV29-1|15
CSVEVRGQRDTEAFF
>TRBJ1-1|TRBV29-1|13
CSVVRVLNTEAFF
>TRBJ1-5|TRBV29-1|13
CSVDSGGNQPQHF
>TRBJ2-4|TRBV9|13
CASSVEAETIQYF
>TRBJ2-7|TRBV7-2|13
CASSADGPYEQYF
>TRBJ2-1|TRBV29-1|12
CSVERGGNEQFF
>TRBJ2-2|TRBV5-1|14
CASGRTGDTGELFF
>TRBJ2-3|TRBV29-1|15
CSVDSGGKATDTQYF
>TRBJ1-5|TRBV30|13
CAWSVQGNQPQHF
>TRBJ1-2|TRBV29-1|15
CSVSAGTSGVGGYTF
>TRBJ2-7|TRBV6-1|12
CASSEAVNEQYF
>TRBJ2-5|TRBV15|14
CATSRAGIEETQYF
>TRBJ2-7|TRBV27|15
CASRAVDRGSYEQYF
>TRBJ2-5|TRBV4-3|15
CASSQGWGKLETQYF
>TRBJ1-2|TRBV14|13
CASTRGGNYGYTF
>TRBJ1-5|TRBV10-3|14
CAISGGGSNQPQHF
>TRBJ2-7|TRBV7-2|13
CASSWDISYEQYF
>TRBJ2-5|TRBV2|13
CASSPDRVETQYF
>TRBJ1-2|TRBV5-1|11
CASSPGEGYTF
>TRBJ1-2|TRBV30|12
CAWNRDPYGYTF
>TRBJ2-7|TRBV6-5|15
CASTIGTAGSYEQYF
>TRBJ1-1|TRBV7-2|14
CASSRAVGGTEAFF
>TRBJ2-5|TRBV29-1|12
CSVSTAQETQYF
>TRBJ2-2|TRBV30|15
CAWSVGPGLWGELFF
>TRBJ2-1|TRBV5-1|12
CASSFERNEQFF
>TRBJ1-5|TRBV19|14
CASNAIETGRPQHF
>TRBJ2-7|TRBV4-3|14
CASSPRGSAYEQYF
>TRBJ1-1|TRBV29-1|14
CSAIPGLRVTEAFF
>TRBJ1-2|TRBV5-4|13
CASSLKGTYGYTF
>TRBJ1-2|TRBV20-1|11
CSASEAGGYTF
>TRBJ1-2|TRBV4-3|13
CASSQDGTLGYTF
>TRBJ2-5|TRBV10-2|11
CASSEGGTQYF